These T cell receptor beta chains were read from a single sample in a study of memory CD4+ T cells and cytomegalovirus serostatus. Sequencing was performed with immunoSEQ multiplex PCR; in TCRdb, only in-frame clones are kept and a portion is missing. The table records over 40,000 clones, around 78% of them present only once. Specimen: memory CD4+ T cells from blood. Every receptor here comes from an adult in good health and CMV-seronegative. Both conserved end residues are part of each CDR3. D genes are given only for firm matches. Expanded clones are given a class, and other clones once, few, many or no size at all.

DNA	CDR3	V	J	size	D
TGTGCCAGCAGCTTAACGGGGACTTCGAACACTGAAGCTTTCTTT	CASSLTGTSNTEAFF	TRBV7-3	TRBJ1-1	NA	NA
TGTGCCAGCAGTTACCCCAAAACAGGGATCAATGAGCAGTTCTTC	CASSYPKTGINEQFF	TRBV6-6	TRBJ2-1	NA	NA
TGCGCCAGCAGCTTATCTGCTTTTAATGAAAAACTGTTTTTT	CASSLSAFNEKLFF	TRBV5-1	TRBJ1-4	NA	NA
TGTGCCTGGAACGGGGACAGGAGAAACACCGGGGAGCTGTTTTTT	CAWNGDRRNTGELFF	TRBV30	TRBJ2-2	few	TRBD1
TGTGCCAGCAGTTACGATGTGTGGGGGCAGCATTTT	CASSYDVWGQHF	TRBV6-6	TRBJ1-5	once	NA
TGTGCCAGCAGGGCGGGGGGCAACAATGAGCAGTTCTTC	CASRAGGNNEQFF	TRBV2	TRBJ2-1	NA	TRBD2
TGCAGCGTAGCAGGAGGGGGTTTCCAAGAGACCCAGTACTTC	CSVAGGGFQETQYF	TRBV29-1	TRBJ2-5	NA	NA
TGTGCCAGCAGCTTGGGGGGCAACACCGGGGAGCTGTTTTTT	CASSLGGNTGELFF	TRBV5-4	TRBJ2-2	NA	NA
TGTGCCAGCAGCTTAGAAGGGGGGAACACTGAAGCTTTCTTT	CASSLEGGNTEAFF	TRBV7-9	TRBJ1-1	NA	NA
TGTGCCAGCAGAATATCAGCGGGGACTAACACCGGGGAGCTGTTTTTT	CASRISAGTNTGELFF	TRBV5-5	TRBJ2-2	once	TRBD2
TGTGCCAGCAGCTTTAGTGGCGGGGGGGCCCGTGGGGCCAACGTCCTGACTTTC	CASSFSGGGARGANVLTF	TRBV9	TRBJ2-6	NA	TRBD2
TGTGCCACGGGGCTGGGGCAGCAAGAGACCCAGTACTTC	CATGLGQQETQYF	TRBV15	TRBJ2-5	NA	NA
TGTGCCAGCAGCTTACAGGGGAAGGGGTCCTACGAGCAGTACTTC	CASSLQGKGSYEQYF	TRBV6-5	TRBJ2-7	NA	TRBD1
TGTGCCTGGAGTGTTGGGTTCCAAGAGACCCAGTACTTC	CAWSVGFQETQYF	TRBV30	TRBJ2-5	NA	NA
TGTGCCAGCAGCTTCGGGGGACAGCCAGCCTCTGGAAACACCATATATTTT	CASSFGGQPASGNTIYF	TRBV7-6	TRBJ1-3	NA	TRBD1
TGTGCCAGCAGCAAAAAGAGTCACGTCGGGGGGGCCAACTACGAGCAGTACTTC	CASSKKSHVGGANYEQYF	TRBV7-3	TRBJ2-7	NA	TRBD2
TGTGCCAGCAGTTCGAGGACTAGCGGGGCCTACGAGCAGTACTTC	CASSSRTSGAYEQYF	TRBV2	TRBJ2-7	NA	TRBD2
TGTGCCAGCAGCTTAGAATATGCTGAAGCTTTCTTT	CASSLEYAEAFF	TRBV7-2	TRBJ1-1	NA	NA
TGTGCCAGCACCCAAGGGATCCATGAGCAGTTCTTC	CASTQGIHEQFF	TRBV7-9	TRBJ2-1	NA	NA
TGTGCCAGCAGTTTACAGCCCCATCCGGAAAAACTGTTTTTT	CASSLQPHPEKLFF	TRBV28	TRBJ1-4	NA	NA
TGTGCCAGCAGTAAGGGCGACAGATTCACTGAAGCTTTCTTT	CASSKGDRFTEAFF	TRBV6-5	TRBJ1-1	few	NA
TGTGCCAGCACCCCGCCGACGGGCTATGGCTACACCTTC	CASTPPTGYGYTF	TRBV5-4	TRBJ1-2	NA	NA
TGTGCTAGTGGTTTGGCGACAGGGGTTCGCTACGAGCAGTACTTC	CASGLATGVRYEQYF	TRBV12-5	TRBJ2-7	NA	TRBD1
TGCGCCAGCAGCTTAAGGGCAGGAGAAAAACTGTTTTTT	CASSLRAGEKLFF	TRBV5-1	TRBJ1-4	few	NA
TGTGCCAGCAGCCAACGACGGGGACAGGTCGGTTTAGGGGAGACCCAGTACTTC	CASSQRRGQVGLGETQYF	TRBV14	TRBJ2-5	NA	TRBD1
TGTGCCATACTAACAAAGGACTTCTCTGGGGCCAACGTCCTGACTTTC	CAILTKDFSGANVLTF	TRBV19	TRBJ2-6	NA	NA
TGCGCCAGCAGCACCTCAGATAGCACAGATACGCAGTATTTT	CASSTSDSTDTQYF	TRBV5-1	TRBJ2-3	NA	NA
TGTGCCAGCAGCGTATACCCGGGACAGGGGGAAGAGACCCAGTACTTC	CASSVYPGQGEETQYF	TRBV9	TRBJ2-5	NA	TRBD1
TGTGCTAGTGGCCCTCATCGACTAGCGGGGGATACAGATACGCAGTATTTT	CASGPHRLAGDTDTQYF	TRBV12-5	TRBJ2-3	NA	TRBD2
TGTGCCAGCAGTCGACAGGGCTTGGCTAATGAAAAACTGTTTTTT	CASSRQGLANEKLFF	TRBV7-9	TRBJ1-4	NA	TRBD1
TGTGCCAGCAGGACAATCGGGGTTCCCTACGAGCAGTACTTC	CASRTIGVPYEQYF	TRBV6-6	TRBJ2-7	NA	NA
TGTGCCTTGAGACGGGGGGCCCTCGGAGCTTTCTTT	CALRRGALGAFF	TRBV30	TRBJ1-1	NA	NA